These T cell receptor beta chains were read from a single sample in a study of cytomegalovirus exposure and HLA in healthy donors. Method: immunoSEQ multiplex PCR; TCRdb's copy keeps in-frame clones and lacks some. This repertoire shows 120,000 to 150,000 clones, around 57% found once; its top ten account for around 2%. Sequencing used PBMCs. These receptors were collected from a male donor in good health and CMV-seronegative. The CDR3 runs from the conserved cysteine through the conserved F or W. The D gene is left open where the match is weak. Part of the rows lack a size; the others show once, few, many or a class for expanded clones.

cdr3_nt,cdr3_aa,v_call,clone_size,j_call,d_call
TGCAGCGTTGTGGGAGCGGGGGTGAACACCGGGGAGCTGTTTTTT,CSVVGAGVNTGELFF,TRBV29-1,.,TRBJ2-2,TRBD2
TGCGCCAGCATCCCCTCATCCGGGACAGGGGGCTTCCACGAGCAGTACTTC,CASIPSSGTGGFHEQYF,TRBV10-1,once,TRBJ2-7,TRBD1
TGTGCCAGCAGCTTAGCCCAGGGGGGAATTAACTATGGCTACACCTTC,CASSLAQGGINYGYTF,TRBV11-2,.,TRBJ1-2,TRBD1
TGCAGCACCGGGGGGTTTTCCTACAATGAGCAGTTCTTC,CSTGGFSYNEQFF,TRBV29-1,.,TRBJ2-1,TRBD2
TGTGCCAGCAGTTTCACCGGGACAGGGGACAATCAGCCCCAGCATTTT,CASSFTGTGDNQPQHF,TRBV6-4,.,TRBJ1-5,TRBD1
TGTGCCAGCAGCGTAGATCCCAGGTTGAACACTGAAGCTTTCTTT,CASSVDPRLNTEAFF,TRBV9,.,TRBJ1-1,.
TGCGCCAGCAGCCGCCTTCCAGCGGACACTGAAGCTTTCTTT,CASSRLPADTEAFF,TRBV4-1,.,TRBJ1-1,.
TGTGCCAGCAGCTTCGGACTTGGCACAGATACGCAGTATTTT,CASSFGLGTDTQYF,TRBV9,.,TRBJ2-3,.
TGTGCCACTGAGGGACACGACTCCTACGAGCAGTACTTC,CATEGHDSYEQYF,TRBV19,.,TRBJ2-7,.
TGTGCCAGTAGTGCAGATACAGGGTGGATAGGGTCGGAGAATGAAAAACTGTTTTTT,CASSADTGWIGSENEKLFF,TRBV19,.,TRBJ1-4,.
TGTGCCAGCTCGCCCGGTAACTACGAGCAGTACTTC,CASSPGNYEQYF,TRBV6-6,.,TRBJ2-7,.
TGCGCCAGCAGCCCTAACACCGGACTGGCCGTCTATGGCTACACCTTC,CASSPNTGLAVYGYTF,TRBV4-3,.,TRBJ1-2,.
TGTGCCACCAGCAGAGATCGGGAGACAGGGTTCTACGAGCAGTACTTC,CATSRDRETGFYEQYF,TRBV15,.,TRBJ2-7,.
TGTGCCAGCAGCGGGACCCAGGGGACCTATAATTCACCCCTCCACTTT,CASSGTQGTYNSPLHF,TRBV9,.,TRBJ1-6,.
TGTGCCAGAAGACAGGGTTACGAGCAGTACTTC,CARRQGYEQYF,TRBV2,once,TRBJ2-7,TRBD1
TGTGCCAGCAGCTCGGGACTAGCGGGGGGGGTTGACTTC,CASSSGLAGGVDF,TRBV5-6,.,TRBJ2-7,TRBD2
TGTGCCAGCAGTACGAGACAGCTCGATCAGCCCCAGCATTTT,CASSTRQLDQPQHF,TRBV2,few,TRBJ1-5,.
TGTGCCAGCGCCATGACAGGGAATCAGCCCCAGCATTTT,CASAMTGNQPQHF,TRBV2,.,TRBJ1-5,TRBD1
TGTGCCAGCAGCTTAGGAGGGACCACAGATACGCAGTATTTT,CASSLGGTTDTQYF,TRBV5-8,.,TRBJ2-3,.
TGCGCCAGCAGCTTGGCACTAGCGGGGAGCAATGAGCAGTTCTTC,CASSLALAGSNEQFF,TRBV5-1,few,TRBJ2-1,TRBD2
TGTGCCAGCAGCTTGACGGGACTCCCCTTGGATTTCTTT,CASSLTGLPLDFF,TRBV7-9,.,TRBJ1-1,.
TGTGCCATCAGTATCACCAAATCCGGGACAGACACCTACGAGCAGTACTTC,CAISITKSGTDTYEQYF,TRBV10-3,.,TRBJ2-7,TRBD1
TGTGCCAGCAGCTTAGCAGGTCTTACTAGAAATGATCTCGGGGAGCTGTTTTTT,CASSLAGLTRNDLGELFF,TRBV7-9,.,TRBJ2-2,.
TGTGCCAGCAGCTTGTGGGGGCAGGGGGCCGGGGCCAACGTCCTGACTTTC,CASSLWGQGAGANVLTF,TRBV5-6,few,TRBJ2-6,TRBD1
TGTGCCAGCAGCCGCCTTGTAGGGGATCTCAATCAGCCCCAGCATTTT,CASSRLVGDLNQPQHF,TRBV28,few,TRBJ1-5,.